Below, 10 T cell receptor beta chains from the same sample are listed, as sequenced in a study of blood T cells in healthy people across ages. Through a sample-barcoded 5' primer and a J-beta primer mix, a second PCR was run for roughly 6 to 11 cycles. From the 5' RACE reads, TCRdb called clonotypes with MiXCR, one entry per CDR3 protein. Of approximately 670,000 distinct CDR3 sequences listed, roughly 41% are singletons. The sample comprised blood. The receptors derive from a man older than 75 in good health.

The rearrangement links TRBV7-3 to TRBJ2-4; 10 nucleotides agree with TRBD1. The DNA end is a closer match to TRBJ2-7, so the J assignment may be wrong. CDR1 SGHTA and CDR2 FQGTGA come from the germline V gene. There are 15 residues in the CDR3. The CDR3 loop is CASSLTDRGTGEQYF. CDR3 nucleotide sequence: TGTGCCAGCAGCTTAACGGACAGGGGGACAGGCGAGCAGTACTTC.

The chain is built from TRBV5-4 and TRBJ2-1; D may be TRBD1 (6 bases). Germline V gene lookup returns CDR1 SGHNT and CDR2 YYREEE (reference sequence). With 3 bases removed from V and 0 bases from J, the gap between germline ends came to 16 bases. The CDR3 sequence is 17 residues long. CDR3 sequence (DNA): TGTGCCAGCAGCTCACGACAGGCGTCGAGCTCCTACAATGAGCAGTTCTTC. Protein product: CASSSRQASSSYNEQFF.

The V gene is TRBV7-8, the J gene TRBJ2-3; TRBD2 agrees at 10 bases. Unmatched junction bases numbered 6, after V lost 2 bases and J lost 4 bases. This CDR3 is 16 amino acids long. CDR1 SGHVS and CDR2 FQNEAQ come from the germline V gene. The CDR3 DNA reads TGTGCCAGCAGCTTATCACTAGCGGGAATCGCAGATACGCAGTATTTT. It encodes CASSLSLAGIADTQYF.

The genes are TRBV29-1 and TRBJ1-5, with 9 bases fitting TRBD1. V lost 5 bases and J lost 2; bases outside the gene matches: 4. Germline CDR1 is SQVTM and CDR2 is ANQGSEA. There are 14 residues in the CDR3. DNA of the CDR3: TGCAGCGTTTTGACAGGGGGTGGCAATCAGCCCCAGCATTTT. Its translation is CSVLTGGGNQPQHF.

V gene TRBV6-1 combines with J gene TRBJ2-5; TRBD2 agrees at 11 bases. There are 15 residues in the CDR3. Unmatched junction bases numbered 4, after V lost 4 bases and J lost 3 bases. The germline gives CDR1 MNHNS, CDR2 SASEGT. The CDR3 coding sequence is TGTGCCAGCAGTGGAGGGACTAGCGGAAAAGAGACCCAGTACTTC. Translating gives CASSGGTSGKETQYF.

With respect to this clonotype: It may be a read error: a sequence one base away is much more abundant. The chain links TRBV5-1 to TRBJ1-2; D not certain. The CDR3 is 13 residues long. CDR1 is SGHRS, CDR2 YFSETQ, per germline. V was trimmed by 4 bases and J by 7 bases, leaving 14 bases between them. In DNA form, the CDR3 reads TGCGCCAGCAGCGTGGCGGTCGGCGGTGGCTACACCTTC. This codes for CASSVAVGGGYTF.

This clonotype has more than one count but fewer than ten. This chain connects TRBV7-9 to TRBJ2-1; weak D call: TRBD2 (5 bases). Trimming removed 2 bases at V and 0 bases at J, with 14 bases between. The CDR3 has 17 amino acids. Germline V gives CDR1 SEHNR, CDR2 FQNEAQ (reference sequence). This CDR3 reads CASSLSRTQSSYNEQFF. CDR3 sequence (DNA): TGTGCCAGCAGCTTATCTCGGACTCAAAGCTCCTACAATGAGCAGTTCTTC.

This rearrangement joins TRBV9 to TRBJ1-2, with D unclear. The CDR3 consists of 13 residues. Trimming removed 3 bases at V and 0 bases at J, with 6 bases between. CDR1 is SGDLS, CDR2 YYNGEE, per germline. CDR3 in amino acids: CASSDSPNYGYTF. The DNA for the CDR3 is TGTGCCAGCAGCGACAGTCCTAACTATGGCTACACCTTC.

This chain links TRBV4-3 with TRBJ1-2, with D maybe TRBD1 (5 bases). The V gene lost 4 bases and the J gene lost 11 bases, with 20 bases spanning the gap. Germline V gene sequence: CDR1 LGHNA, CDR2 YSLEER. There are 14 residues in the CDR3. The chain's CDR3 is CASSLGRGQGGYTF. CDR3 DNA sequence: TGCGCCAGCAGCCTTGGTAGGGGCCAAGGTGGTTACACCTTC.

This rearrangement joins TRBV6-2 or TRBV6-3 to TRBJ2-5; perhaps TRBD1 as D (6 bases). The last part of the DNA fits TRBJ2-7 better; the J call may be wrong. Germline V gene data show CDR1 as MNHEY and CDR2 as SVGEGT. The CDR3 consists of 12 residues. The CDR3 region has the DNA TGTGCCAGCAACAAGGACAGCTACGAGCAGTACTTC. Translated, it gives CASNKDSYEQYF.